These T cell receptor beta chains were read from a single sample in a study of cytomegalovirus exposure and HLA in healthy donors. Only in-frame clones appear in the TCRdb table, and some are missing; sequencing was by immunoSEQ multiplex PCR. This sample has some 98,000 clones, with around 80% found just once. The specimen sequenced was PBMCs. The receptors were sampled from a man aged 40-49 years in good health and CMV-seronegative. CDR3s include the opening cysteine and the closing phenylalanine or tryptophan. The D gene is left open where the match is weak. A row's size may be missing; if present it is once, few, many or a size class.

d_call	j_call	clone_size	v_call	cdr3_aa	cdr3_nt
NA	TRBJ1-3	once	TRBV7-6	CASSLGDILGLLGNTIYF	TGTGCCAGCAGCTTAGGGGACATTTTAGGTTTGCTGGGAAACACCATATATTTT
TRBD2	TRBJ2-1	NA	TRBV6-5	CASNAGGPYNEQFF	TGTGCCAGCAACGCGGGGGGCCCCTACAATGAGCAGTTCTTC
NA	TRBJ1-4	once	TRBV13	CASSLGRDIYEKLFF	TGTGCCAGCAGCTTAGGGAGGGACATCTATGAAAAACTGTTTTTT
NA	TRBJ1-1	NA	TRBV5-1	CASSSMAGVNTEAFF	TGCGCCAGCAGCTCCATGGCAGGGGTGAACACTGAAGCTTTCTTT
TRBD2	TRBJ2-7	NA	TRBV4-3	CASSQTSGDSYEQYF	TGCGCCAGCAGCCAGACGAGCGGGGATTCCTACGAGCAGTACTTC
NA	TRBJ2-1	NA	TRBV5-4	CASSWPNQGMGEQFF	TGTGCCAGCAGCTGGCCAAACCAGGGTATGGGTGAGCAGTTCTTC
NA	TRBJ1-2	NA	TRBV7-9	CASSQRGQFKGYTF	TGTGCCAGCAGCCAGAGAGGACAGTTTAAGGGCTACACCTTC
NA	TRBJ1-3	NA	TRBV6-1	CASSEAVDWNSGNTIYF	TGTGCCAGCAGTGAAGCGGTAGACTGGAACTCTGGAAACACCATATATTTT
TRBD1	TRBJ1-1	NA	TRBV9	CASSYGPGQGPNTEAFF	TGTGCCAGCAGCTACGGACCGGGACAGGGACCCAACACTGAAGCTTTCTTT
NA	TRBJ1-6	NA	TRBV9	CASSVSGAYNSPLHF	TGTGCCAGCAGCGTTTCAGGGGCATATAATTCACCCCTCCACTTT
NA	TRBJ1-1	NA	TRBV5-1	CASSFLEDTEAFF	TGCGCCAGCAGCTTTTTAGAGGACACTGAAGCTTTCTTT
NA	TRBJ2-2	NA	TRBV9	CASSFKDRGNTGELFF	TGTGCCAGCAGCTTCAAGGACAGAGGGAACACCGGGGAGCTGTTTTTT
TRBD1	TRBJ1-1	NA	TRBV5-1	CASSLVVGGQGPAAFF	TGCGCCAGCAGCTTGGTGGTAGGGGGACAGGGACCGGCGGCTTTCTTT
NA	TRBJ1-3	NA	TRBV6-4	CASSDGGPGNTIYF	TGTGCCAGCAGTGATGGGGGCCCTGGAAACACCATATATTTT
NA	TRBJ2-1	NA	TRBV19	CASRMRSSYNEQFF	TGTGCCAGTAGAATGAGGAGCTCCTACAATGAGCAGTTCTTC
TRBD1	TRBJ2-7	once	TRBV4-1	CASSQDSPSQGQGISYEQYF	TGCGCCAGCAGCCAAGATTCACCCAGCCAGGGACAGGGGATTTCCTACGAGCAGTACTTC
NA	TRBJ1-1	NA	TRBV28	CASLTGDMNTEAFF	TGTGCCAGCTTGACAGGCGATATGAACACTGAAGCTTTCTTT
TRBD1	TRBJ1-5	once	TRBV18	CASSYRGAPNQPQHF	TGTGCCAGCTCGTACAGGGGTGCTCCCAATCAGCCCCAGCATTTT
TRBD2	TRBJ2-7	NA	TRBV5-1	CASSFSGEVEQYF	TGCGCCAGCAGCTTTAGCGGGGAAGTCGAGCAGTACTTC
NA	TRBJ2-2	NA	TRBV2	CASSESRSNTGELFF	TGTGCCAGCAGTGAAAGCAGGTCGAACACCGGGGAGCTGTTTTTT
TRBD2	TRBJ2-5	NA	TRBV6-1	CASRERGVQETQYF	TGTGCCAGCAGGGAGCGGGGGGTACAAGAGACCCAGTACTTC
NA	TRBJ1-1	NA	TRBV5-6	CASSLKGHLQNTEAFF	TGTGCCAGCAGCTTAAAGGGACATTTGCAGAACACTGAAGCTTTCTTT
TRBD2	TRBJ2-3	NA	TRBV7-9	CASSPGTSGTDTQYF	TGTGCCAGCAGCCCCGGGACTAGCGGCACAGATACGCAGTATTTT
NA	TRBJ2-7	NA	TRBV5-1	CASSLGGLGDLQYF	TGCGCCAGCAGCTTGGGTGGTCTGGGCGATCTGCAGTACTTC
NA	TRBJ1-1	once	TRBV19	CASSASDSNTEAFF	TGTGCCAGTAGTGCGAGTGATTCGAACACTGAAGCTTTCTTT